This TCR beta chain was retrieved from a study of T cell responses to AZD1222 COVID-19 vaccine. The data were produced by immunoSEQ multiplex PCR, yet TCRdb's version contains in-frame clones alone and is incomplete. The table includes 25,000 to 30,000 clones, 92% detected once. V was clipped by 3 bases and J by 3 bases; unmatched bases: 3. This CDR3 is built from 14 residues. Germline CDR1 and CDR2: SGHRS and YFSETQ. This clone was seen once. Its antigen is undetermined. Points from the study as a whole: Only 5 or 6 AZD1222 recipients were seropositive at baseline. Unmutated variant regions are reportedly targeted by nearly half of spike-specific TCRs. Spike-spanning, vaccine-associated CD4 TCRs were dominant at 160-218 and 743-854. Repertoire collection took place solely once the T cell response had peaked.

V usage is TRBV5-1 and J usage is TRBJ2-5, with 9 bases aligning to TRBD2. The clonotype comes from an adult who received the AZD1222 COVID-19 vaccine. The source was peripheral blood, collected 28 days after the second AZD1222 dose. DNA for the CDR3: TGCGCCAGCAGCTCTCCTAGCGGGGAAGAGACCCAGTACTTC. This gives the protein CASSSPSGEETQYF.